These 28 T cell receptor beta chains originate from one sample sequenced in a study of T cells in localized non-small cell lung cancer. The protocol was immunoSEQ multiplex PCR, while the TCRdb copy is restricted to in-frame clones and leaves out a portion. The sample shows approximately 30,000 clones, about 91% of them seen only once. The material sequenced was peripheral blood mononuclear cells, taken before any cancer treatment. The receptors shown here come from a female donor of 60 years or more with stage II lung adenocarcinoma.

The gene calls are TRBV5-4 and TRBJ2-5; 8 positions match TRBD1. Germline V lookup: CDR1 SGHNT, CDR2 YYREEE (reference sequence). This CDR3 spans 15 amino acids. V dropped 2 bases and J dropped 5; count of bases not matched to a gene: 8. The CDR3 here is CASSFRGQGGETQYF. CDR3 bases: TGTGCCAGCAGCTTCCGAGGACAGGGCGGGGAGACCCAGTACTTC.

This clone appeared a single time. This rearrangement joins TRBV27 to TRBJ2-3; D is undetermined. V was cut by 8 bases and J by 2 bases, with 20 bases left in between. From germline, CDR1 is MNHEY and CDR2 SMNVEV (reference sequence). The CDR3 contains 16 residues. In DNA form, the CDR3 reads TGTGCCAGCGGCTCTCTCCACCAAACATACACAGATACGCAGTATTTT. This sequence encodes CASGSLHQTYTDTQYF.

V gene TRBV11-2 combines with J gene TRBJ1-5, with 7 bases aligning to TRBD1. J gave up 9 bases and V 5 bases, and 13 bases lay outside the gene matches. CDR1 SGHAT and CDR2 FQNNGV come from the germline V gene. This CDR3 is built from 15 residues. The CDR3 sequence: CASSQGDRSVSPQHF. Written as DNA, the CDR3 is TGTGCCAGCAGCCAGGGGGACAGAAGTGTTTCGCCCCAGCATTTT.

The gene calls are TRBV28 and TRBJ1-1; unclear D gene. This CDR3 spans 12 amino acids. Between the trimmed V and J ends, which lost 2 bases and 10 bases, there was a span of 11 bases. CDR1 is MDHEN, CDR2 SYDVKM, per germline. In nucleotides, the CDR3 is TGTGCCAGCAGTTTACCTTCGGCAAGAGCTTTCTTT. This codes for CASSLPSARAFF.

The chain couples TRBV5-4 to TRBJ1-4; 7 nucleotides match TRBD1. The CDR3 loop spans 15 amino acids. Germline trimming cut 4 bases from V and 0 bases from J; bases unmatched to any gene: 3. The germline gives CDR1 SGHNT, CDR2 YYREEE (reference sequence). The chain's CDR3 is CASSRTGATNEKLFF. CDR3 bases: TGTGCCAGCAGCCGGACAGGTGCAACTAATGAAAAACTGTTTTTT.

This clone was seen a few times. V usage is TRBV6-4 and J usage is TRBJ2-7; perhaps D is TRBD1 or TRBD2 (5 bases each). Germline V gives CDR1 MRHNA, CDR2 SNTAGT. The V gene lost 0 bases and the J gene lost 3 bases, with 15 bases spanning the gap. CDR3 length: 16 amino acids. CDR3 in amino acids: CASSDSAPGANYEQYF. The CDR3, as DNA: TGTGCCAGCAGTGACTCCGCTCCCGGGGCAAACTACGAGCAGTACTTC.

The table lists this clone with a count of one. The V gene is TRBV7-2, the J gene TRBJ1-5; unclear D gene. V shed 5 bases and J shed 6 bases, with 11 bases lying between them. This CDR3 contains 13 residues. CDR1 is SGHTA and CDR2 is FQGNSA in the germline V gene. CDR3 nucleotide sequence: TGTGCCAGCAGCCCTGCCCAATTTCAGCCCCAGCATTTT. Its protein is CASSPAQFQPQHF.

The chain combines TRBV7-9 with TRBJ1-4; perhaps TRBD1 as D (6 bases). The ends were cut back, 5 bases at V and 7 bases at J, with 17 bases in the middle. The CDR3 length is 15 residues. Per germline, CDR1 SEHNR and CDR2 FQNEAQ (reference sequence). CDR3 nucleotide sequence: TGTGCCAGCAGCCTGATGGGACACGCGGGTGAAAAACTGTTTTTT. The encoded protein is CASSLMGHAGEKLFF.

The chain has TRBV7-9 and TRBJ1-2; TRBD1 is a possible D gene (5 bases). Deletions cut 5 bases from V and 4 bases from J, with 20 bases between. Germline lookup yields CDR1 SEHNR and CDR2 FQNEAQ (reference sequence). The CDR3 runs to 16 residues. CDR3 DNA: TGTGCCAGCAGCCTCCTGCGGACACTAAATATCTATGGCTACACCTTC. It translates to CASSLLRTLNIYGYTF.

V gene TRBV28 combines with J gene TRBJ1-3, with D uncertain. The germline gives CDR1 MDHEN, CDR2 SYDVKM. Trimming pared 6 bases from V and 0 bases from J, leaving 12 bases between. This CDR3 comprises 15 residues. CDR3 nucleotides: TGTGCCAGCAGCCCCGGCGCTCGCTCTGGAAACACCATATATTTT. Protein: CASSPGARSGNTIYF.

Written as DNA, the CDR3 is TGCGCCAGCAGCTTGATGGGACAGGGCGATCAGCCCCAGCATTTT. It specifies CASSLMGQGDQPQHF. V is TRBV5-1 and J is TRBJ1-5; 9 nucleotides match TRBD1. The CDR3 is made up of 15 amino acids. V trimming: 1 base; J trimming: 5 bases; junction bases outside the gene matches: 4. Germline V gene data show CDR1 as SGHRS and CDR2 as YFSETQ.

The chain joins TRBV27 to TRBJ2-5, with D hard to call. Trimming cost V 3 bases and J 2 bases, with 7 bases left between them. From germline, CDR1 is MNHEY and CDR2 SMNVEV (reference sequence). The CDR3 consists of 13 residues. Here the CDR3 reads CASSFHRQETQYF. In DNA, the CDR3 is TGTGCCAGCAGTTTTCACCGGCAAGAGACCCAGTACTTC.

V is TRBV6-5 and J is TRBJ1-1; TRBD1 might be the D (5 bases). Germline V lookup: CDR1 MNHEY, CDR2 SVGAGI. The CDR3 covers 12 residues. The ends were cut back, 6 bases at V and 7 bases at J, with 12 bases in the middle. CDR3 coding DNA: TGTGCCAGCAGACAGGCGACGGGTGAAGCTTTCTTT. It encodes CASRQATGEAFF.

The gene calls are TRBV28 and TRBJ2-7, with TRBD1 matching over 7 bases. The V and J ends lost 5 bases and 3 bases, in that order; junction bases with no gene match: 10. The CDR3 runs to 15 residues. Germline V gene lookup returns CDR1 MDHEN and CDR2 SYDVKM. CDR3 nucleotides: TGTGCCAGCAGTCTTGGAGGACAGGTAAACTACGAGCAGTACTTC. Protein: CASSLGGQVNYEQYF.

Only one count was recorded for this clone. V gene TRBV5-1 combines with J gene TRBJ2-1, with D possibly matching TRBD1 (7 bases). The CDR3 spans 15 residues. With 4 bases removed from V and 2 bases from J, the gap between germline ends came to 13 bases. From germline, CDR1 is SGHRS and CDR2 YFSETQ. The DNA for the CDR3 is TGCGCCAGCAGCCTCCAGGGGGGACCCTACAATGAGCAGTTCTTC. It is translated as CASSLQGGPYNEQFF.

CDR3 coding DNA: TGTGCCAGCAGCGCACGGGGGGGCGGCTACGAGCAGTACTTC. This codes for CASSARGGGYEQYF. The chain uses TRBV7-9 and TRBJ2-7, with TRBD2 matching over 8 bases. Germline V gene sequence: CDR1 SEHNR, CDR2 FQNEAQ (reference sequence). J gave up 3 bases and V 5 bases, and 6 bases lay outside the gene matches. The CDR3 sequence is 14 residues long.

The V and J genes are TRBV2 and TRBJ2-7, with 8 nucleotides matching TRBD1. The germline V gene has CDR1 SNHLY and CDR2 FYNNEI. The CDR3 runs 11 residues. Unmatched junction bases numbered 6, after V lost 11 bases and J lost 6 bases. The CDR3 nucleotides read TGTGCCGTACTACAGGGGGTCGAGCAGTACTTC. This sequence encodes CAVLQGVEQYF.

The chain uses TRBV4-2 and TRBJ1-2; the D gene is possibly TRBD1 (6 bases). The CDR3 length is 14 residues. Germline V gene lookup returns CDR1 LGHNA and CDR2 YNFKEQ. Trimming removed 4 bases at V and 3 bases at J, with 12 bases between. This CDR3 reads CASSLRGVDYGYTF. In DNA, the CDR3 is TGTGCCAGCAGCCTCAGGGGTGTGGACTATGGCTACACCTTC.

The V gene is TRBV7-9, the J gene TRBJ2-1, with TRBD2 matching 10 bases. CDR3 size: 14 residues. The germline gives CDR1 SEHNR, CDR2 FQNEAQ (reference sequence). Trimming cost V 7 bases and J 0 bases; bases outside gene matches: 0. The CDR3 sequence is CASIAGGSYNEQFF. CDR3 in DNA: TGTGCCAGCATAGCGGGGGGCTCCTACAATGAGCAGTTCTTC.

The gene calls are TRBV7-6 and TRBJ2-5; 9 bases map to TRBD2. CDR1 and CDR2 from the germline V gene are SGHVS and FNYEAQ. V shed 0 bases, J shed 1 base, and the junction held 3 bases outside the gene matches. The length of the CDR3 is 16 residues. Here the CDR3 reads CASSLAPTSGQETQYF. CDR3 coding DNA: TGTGCCAGCAGCTTAGCGCCGACTAGCGGCCAAGAGACCCAGTACTTC.

The chain uses TRBV19 and TRBJ2-3, with 12 bases matching TRBD2. CDR1 is LNHDA and CDR2 is SQIVND in the germline V gene (reference sequence). The CDR3 totals 16 residues. V was pared by 5 bases and J by 3 bases, with 6 bases of the junction left unmatched. The CDR3 DNA is TGTGCCAGTAGTGAGCGACTAGCGGGAGTAACAGATACGCAGTATTTT. This translates into CASSERLAGVTDTQYF.

V is TRBV28 and J is TRBJ1-1; possibly TRBD1 for D (6 bases). CDR3 length: 15 residues. V lost 2 bases and J 1 base, leaving 11 bases between the germline ends. The germline CDR1 and CDR2 sequences are MDHEN and SYDVKM. This chain's CDR3 is CASSLLDRPNTEAFF. CDR3 in DNA: TGTGCCAGCAGTTTACTCGACAGGCCGAACACTGAAGCTTTCTTT.

The chain couples TRBV6-6 to TRBJ1-1; unclear D gene. The CDR3 spans 14 residues. Trimming took off 5 bases at V and 6 bases at J, with 16 bases between the two ends. The V gene's germline CDR1 is MNHNY and CDR2 SVGAGI (reference sequence). CDR3 nucleotides: TGTGCCAGCAGTCCTCCTAAAACCTTATCTGAAGCTTTCTTT. Its protein is CASSPPKTLSEAFF.

The V call is TRBV5-8, the J call TRBJ1-1; D is uncertain. CDR1 and CDR2 from the germline V gene are SGHTS and YDEGEE. Trimming left V 3 bases short and J 3 bases short, with 12 bases between. CDR3 length equals 14 residues. Written as DNA, the CDR3 is TGTGCCAGCAGCTCGAAGAGAGGGTACACTGAAGCTTTCTTT. Translation gives CASSSKRGYTEAFF. Complete variable domain (other parts from reference TRBV5-8 and TRBJ1-1): EAGVTQSPTHLIKTRGQQATLRCSPISGHTSVYWYQQALGLGLQFLLWYDEGEERNRGNFPPRFSGRQFPNYSSELNVNALELEDSALYLCASSSKRGYTEAFFGQGTRLTVV.

In DNA, the CDR3 is TGTGCCTGGCAACAGGGGGCGGGTGGTGGAGCTTTCTTT. It encodes CAWQQGAGGGAFF. The chain employs TRBV30 and TRBJ1-1; 9 nucleotides align to TRBD1. This CDR3 comprises 13 residues. After removal of 5 bases from V and 10 bases from J, the junction contained 11 bases not matched to a gene. Germline CDR1 and CDR2: GTSNPN and SVGIG (reference sequence).

The rearrangement joins TRBV7-8 to TRBJ2-4; maybe TRBD2 (6 bases). Looked up from germline, CDR1 is SGHVS and CDR2 is FQNEAQ. V was cut by 5 bases and J by 11 bases, with 16 bases left in between. This CDR3 has 13 residues. The CDR3 sequence: CASSPGRREVQYF. The CDR3 coding sequence is TGTGCCAGCAGCCCGGGCCGCAGGGAGGTTCAGTACTTC.

This chain joins TRBV28 and TRBJ2-1; D is possibly TRBD2 (6 bases). The CDR3 loop spans 14 amino acids. Trimming removed 7 bases at V and 1 base at J, with 11 bases between. Germline values: CDR1 MDHEN, CDR2 SYDVKM. The CDR3, as DNA: TGTGCCAGCAATTCTGGAGGGTCCTACAATGAGCAGTTCTTC. Encoded protein: CASNSGGSYNEQFF.

The V gene is TRBV28, the J gene TRBJ1-5; D is unresolved. Germline V gene data show CDR1 as MDHEN and CDR2 as SYDVKM. V was clipped by 3 bases and J by 2 bases, with 14 bases between them. The length of the CDR3 is 16 residues. The CDR3 reads CASSFGTSLGNQPQHF. The CDR3 DNA is TGTGCCAGCAGTTTCGGAACTTCTCTTGGCAATCAGCCCCAGCATTTT.